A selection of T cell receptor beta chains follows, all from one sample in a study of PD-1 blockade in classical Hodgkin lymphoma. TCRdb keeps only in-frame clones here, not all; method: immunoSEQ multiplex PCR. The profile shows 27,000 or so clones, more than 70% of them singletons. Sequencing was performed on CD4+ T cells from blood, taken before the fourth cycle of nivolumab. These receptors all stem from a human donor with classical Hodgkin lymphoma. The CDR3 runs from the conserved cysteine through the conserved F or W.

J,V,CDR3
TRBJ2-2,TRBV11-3,CASSLTAWGLAGEDGELFF
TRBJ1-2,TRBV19,CASTPRGTGNERGYGYTF
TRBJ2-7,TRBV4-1,CASSQVGTGDYEQYF
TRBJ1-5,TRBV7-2,CASSFDRGQQPQHF
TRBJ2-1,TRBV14,CASSLRLTSGGSYNEQFF
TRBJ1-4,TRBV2,CASLGDRLNEKLFF
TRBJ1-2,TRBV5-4,CASSLRGAQGYTF
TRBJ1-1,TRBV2,CASSEARMNTEAFF
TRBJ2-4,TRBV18,CASLEGQGGFENIQYF
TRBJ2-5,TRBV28,CASSTRTFQETQYF
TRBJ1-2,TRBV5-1,CASSSYRVENYGYTF
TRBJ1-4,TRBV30,CAWTAGSEKLFF